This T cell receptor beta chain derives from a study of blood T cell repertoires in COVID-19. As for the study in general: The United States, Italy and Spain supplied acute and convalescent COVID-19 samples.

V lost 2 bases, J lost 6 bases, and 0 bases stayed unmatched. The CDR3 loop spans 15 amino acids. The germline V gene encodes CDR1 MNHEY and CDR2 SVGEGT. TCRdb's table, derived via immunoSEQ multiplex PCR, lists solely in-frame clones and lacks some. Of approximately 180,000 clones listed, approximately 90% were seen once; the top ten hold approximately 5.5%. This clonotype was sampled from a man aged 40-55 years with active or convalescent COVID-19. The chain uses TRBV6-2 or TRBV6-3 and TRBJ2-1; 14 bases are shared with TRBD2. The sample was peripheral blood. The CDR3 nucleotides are TGTGCCAGCAGTTACGGGACTAGCGGGAGCAATGAGCAGTTCTTC. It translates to CASSYGTSGSNEQFF.